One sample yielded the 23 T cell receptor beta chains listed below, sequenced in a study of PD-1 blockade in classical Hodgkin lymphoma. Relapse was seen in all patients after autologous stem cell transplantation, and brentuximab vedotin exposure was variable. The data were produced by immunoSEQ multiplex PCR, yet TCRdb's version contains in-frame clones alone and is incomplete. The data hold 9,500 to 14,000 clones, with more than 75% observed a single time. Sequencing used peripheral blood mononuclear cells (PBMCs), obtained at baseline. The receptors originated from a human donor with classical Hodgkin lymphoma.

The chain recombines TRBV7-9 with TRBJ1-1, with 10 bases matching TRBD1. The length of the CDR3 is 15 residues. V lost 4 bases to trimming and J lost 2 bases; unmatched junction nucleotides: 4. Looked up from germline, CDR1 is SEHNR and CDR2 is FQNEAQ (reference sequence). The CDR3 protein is CASSSGTGDNTEAFF. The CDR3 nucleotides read TGTGCCAGCAGCTCCGGGACAGGGGACAACACTGAAGCTTTCTTT.

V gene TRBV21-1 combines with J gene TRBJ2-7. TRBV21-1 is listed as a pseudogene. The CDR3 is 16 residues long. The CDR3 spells CAGGPTRPSSSYEQYF. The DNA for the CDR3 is TGTGCCGGGGGACCTACGCGGCCATCCAGCTCCTACGAGCAGTACTTC.

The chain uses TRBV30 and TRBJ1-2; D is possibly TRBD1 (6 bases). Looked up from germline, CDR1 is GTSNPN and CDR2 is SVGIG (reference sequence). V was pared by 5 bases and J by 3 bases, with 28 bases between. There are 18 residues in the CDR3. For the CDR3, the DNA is TGTGCCTGGGAGACACCACCTGGTGTCGGGGGGCCCGACTATGGCTACACCTTC. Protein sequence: CAWETPPGVGGPDYGYTF.

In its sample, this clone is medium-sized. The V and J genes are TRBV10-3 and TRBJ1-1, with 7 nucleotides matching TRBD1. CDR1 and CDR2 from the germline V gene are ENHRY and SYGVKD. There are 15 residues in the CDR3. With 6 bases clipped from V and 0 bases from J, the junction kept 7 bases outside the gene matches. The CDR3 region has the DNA TGTGCCATCAGCGGCTCCGGGACAGTGAACACTGAAGCTTTCTTT. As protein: CAISGSGTVNTEAFF.

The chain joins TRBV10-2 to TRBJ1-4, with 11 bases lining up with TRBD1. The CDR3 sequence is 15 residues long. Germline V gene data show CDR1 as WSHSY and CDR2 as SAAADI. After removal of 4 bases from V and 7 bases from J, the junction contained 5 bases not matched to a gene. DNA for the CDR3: TGCGCCAGCAGTGGGACAGGGGGCCCTGGTGAAAAACTGTTTTTT. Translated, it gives CASSGTGGPGEKLFF.

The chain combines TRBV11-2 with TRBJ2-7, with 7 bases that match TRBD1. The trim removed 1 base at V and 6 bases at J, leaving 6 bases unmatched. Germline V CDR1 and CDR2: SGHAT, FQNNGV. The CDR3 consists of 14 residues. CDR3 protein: CASSLAGTAAEQYF. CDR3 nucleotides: TGTGCCAGCAGCTTAGCCGGGACAGCCGCCGAGCAGTACTTC. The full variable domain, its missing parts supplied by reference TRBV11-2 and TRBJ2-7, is EAGVAQSPRYKIIEKRQSVAFWCNPISGHATLYWYQQILGQGPKLLIQFQNNGVVDDSQLPKDRFSAERLKGVDSTLKIQPAKLEDSAVYLCASSLAGTAAEQYFGPGTRLTVT.

The DNA of the CDR3 is TGTGCCAGCGGGGGGGCTTACGAGCAGTACTTC. This sequence encodes CASGGAYEQYF. This rearrangement joins TRBV5-4 to TRBJ2-7, with D possibly being TRBD2 (7 bases). This CDR3 is 11 amino acids long. Trimming pared 7 bases from V and 4 bases from J, leaving 9 bases between. Germline V lookup: CDR1 SGHNT, CDR2 YYREEE (reference sequence).

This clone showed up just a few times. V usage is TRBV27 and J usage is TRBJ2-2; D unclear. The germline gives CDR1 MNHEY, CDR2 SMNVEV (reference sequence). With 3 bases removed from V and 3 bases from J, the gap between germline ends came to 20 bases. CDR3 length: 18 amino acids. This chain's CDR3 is CASSFFPHTDLHTGELFF. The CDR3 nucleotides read TGTGCCAGCAGTTTTTTTCCCCATACGGACCTTCACACCGGGGAGCTGTTTTTT.

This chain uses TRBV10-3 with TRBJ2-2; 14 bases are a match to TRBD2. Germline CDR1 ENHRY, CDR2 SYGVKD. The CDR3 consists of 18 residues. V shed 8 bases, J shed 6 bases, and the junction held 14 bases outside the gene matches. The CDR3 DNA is TGTGCCATCCCAAGGGACAGGGGGACTAGCGGGAGATCCGGGGAGCTGTTTTTT. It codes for CAIPRDRGTSGRSGELFF.

CDR3 region: CASSRTGGNTGELFF. For the CDR3, the DNA is TGTGCCAGCAGCCGGACAGGGGGTAACACCGGGGAGCTGTTTTTT. This chain joins TRBV7-2 and TRBJ2-2; TRBD1 agrees at 10 bases. CDR3 size: 15 residues. Per the germline V gene, CDR1 is SGHTA and CDR2 is FQGNSA. J gave up 2 bases and V 5 bases, and 2 bases lay outside the gene matches. Together with reference TRBV7-2 and TRBJ2-2, the CDR3 gives the full variable domain: GAGVSQSPSNKVTEKGKDVELRCDPISGHTALYWYRQSLGQGLEFLIYFQGNSAPDKSGLPSDRFSAERTGGSVSTLTIQRTQQEDSAVYLCASSRTGGNTGELFFGEGSRLTVL.

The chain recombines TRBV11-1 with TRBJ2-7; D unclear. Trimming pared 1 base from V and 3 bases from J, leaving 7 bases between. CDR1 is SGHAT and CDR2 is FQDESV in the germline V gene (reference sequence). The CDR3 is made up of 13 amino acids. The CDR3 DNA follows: TGTGCCAGCAGCTTAGAAGGGTTCTACGAGCAGTACTTC. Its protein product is CASSLEGFYEQYF.

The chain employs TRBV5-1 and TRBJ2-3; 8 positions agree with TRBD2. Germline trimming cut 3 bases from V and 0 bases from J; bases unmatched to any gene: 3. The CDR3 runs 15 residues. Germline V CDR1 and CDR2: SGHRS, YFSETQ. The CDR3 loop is CASSYGLASTDTQYF. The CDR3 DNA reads TGCGCCAGCAGCTATGGACTAGCTAGCACAGATACGCAGTATTTT.

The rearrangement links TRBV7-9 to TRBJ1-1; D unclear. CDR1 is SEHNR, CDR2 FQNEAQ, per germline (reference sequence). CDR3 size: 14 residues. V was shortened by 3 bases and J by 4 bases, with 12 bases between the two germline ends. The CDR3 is CASSFFGEVTEAFF. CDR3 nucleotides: TGTGCCAGCAGCTTTTTCGGGGAGGTCACTGAAGCTTTCTTT.

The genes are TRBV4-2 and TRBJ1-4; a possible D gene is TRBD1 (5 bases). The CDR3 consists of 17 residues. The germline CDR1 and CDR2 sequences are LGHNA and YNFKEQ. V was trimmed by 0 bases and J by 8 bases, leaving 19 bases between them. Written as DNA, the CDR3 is TGTGCCAGCAGCCAAGATAACAGCAGGGTGGGGGGGGAAAAACTGTTTTTT. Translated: CASSQDNSRVGGEKLFF.

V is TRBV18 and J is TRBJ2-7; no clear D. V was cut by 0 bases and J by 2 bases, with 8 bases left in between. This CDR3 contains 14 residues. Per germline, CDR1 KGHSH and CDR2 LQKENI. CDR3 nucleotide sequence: TGTGCCAGCTCACCACCGGGCAGGCCCTACGAGCAGTACTTC. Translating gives CASSPPGRPYEQYF. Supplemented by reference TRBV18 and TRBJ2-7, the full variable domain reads NAGVMQNPRHLVRRRGQEARLRCSPMKGHSHVYWYRQLPEEGLKFMVYLQKENIIDESGMPKERFSAEFPKEGPSILRIQQVVRGDSAAYFCASSPPGRPYEQYFGPGTRLTVT.

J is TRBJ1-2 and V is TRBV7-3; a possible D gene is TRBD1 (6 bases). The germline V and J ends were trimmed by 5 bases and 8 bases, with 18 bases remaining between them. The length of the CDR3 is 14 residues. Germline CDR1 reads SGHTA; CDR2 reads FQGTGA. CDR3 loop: CASSPGHQTEGYTF. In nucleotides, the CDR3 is TGTGCCAGCAGCCCGGGACATCAAACCGAGGGCTACACCTTC.

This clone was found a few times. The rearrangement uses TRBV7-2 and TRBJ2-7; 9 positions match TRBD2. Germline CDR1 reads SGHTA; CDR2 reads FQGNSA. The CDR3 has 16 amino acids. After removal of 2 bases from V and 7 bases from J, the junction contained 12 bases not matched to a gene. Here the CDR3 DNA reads TGTGCCAGCAGCTTATGGATGGCGGGGGGGCCTGATGAGCAGTACTTC. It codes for CASSLWMAGGPDEQYF. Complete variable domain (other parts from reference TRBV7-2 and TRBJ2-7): GAGVSQSPSNKVTEKGKDVELRCDPISGHTALYWYRQSLGQGLEFLIYFQGNSAPDKSGLPSDRFSAERTGGSVSTLTIQRTQQEDSAVYLCASSLWMAGGPDEQYFGPGTRLTVT.

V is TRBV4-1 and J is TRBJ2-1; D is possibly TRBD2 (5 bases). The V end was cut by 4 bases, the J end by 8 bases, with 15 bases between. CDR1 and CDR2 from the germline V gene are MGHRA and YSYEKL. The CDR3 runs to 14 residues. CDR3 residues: CASSPLEGSDEQFF. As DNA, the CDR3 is TGCGCCAGCAGCCCCCTTGAGGGATCGGATGAGCAGTTCTTC.

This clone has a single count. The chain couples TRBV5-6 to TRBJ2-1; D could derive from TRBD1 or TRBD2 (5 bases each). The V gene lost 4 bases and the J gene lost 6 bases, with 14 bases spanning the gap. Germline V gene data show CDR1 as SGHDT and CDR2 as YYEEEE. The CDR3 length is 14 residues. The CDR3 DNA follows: TGTGCCAGCAGCCTAAGCCCCGGGGCCAATGAGCAGTTCTTC. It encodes CASSLSPGANEQFF.

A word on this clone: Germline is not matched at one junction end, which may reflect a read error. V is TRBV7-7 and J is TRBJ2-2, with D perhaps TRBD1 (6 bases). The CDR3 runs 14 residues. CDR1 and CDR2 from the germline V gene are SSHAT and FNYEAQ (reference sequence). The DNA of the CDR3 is TGTGCTAGCAGCCCCGGGACAAACACCGGGGAGCTGTTTTTT. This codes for CASSPGTNTGELFF. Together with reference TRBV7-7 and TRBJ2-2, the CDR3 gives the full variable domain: GAGVSQSPRYKVTKRGQDVTLRCDPISSHATLYWYQQALGQGPEFLTYFNYEAQPDKSGLPSDRFSAERPEGSISTLTIQRTEQRDSAMYRCASSPGTNTGELFFGEGSRLTVL.

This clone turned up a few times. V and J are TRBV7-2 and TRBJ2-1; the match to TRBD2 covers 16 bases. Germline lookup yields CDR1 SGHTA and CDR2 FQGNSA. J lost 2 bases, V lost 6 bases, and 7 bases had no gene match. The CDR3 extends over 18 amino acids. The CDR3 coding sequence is TGTGCCAGCAGTAAGGGACTAGCGGGAGGGGCCCCCTACAATGAGCAGTTCTTC. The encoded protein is CASSKGLAGGAPYNEQFF.

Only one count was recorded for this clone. In nucleotides, the CDR3 is TGTGCCAGCAGCCAAGAGTTGACGGGAGGGGGCAATGAGCAGTTCTTC. It encodes CASSQELTGGGNEQFF. V gene TRBV4-2 combines with J gene TRBJ2-1; 8 positions match TRBD2. Per the germline V gene, CDR1 is LGHNA and CDR2 is YNFKEQ. This CDR3 comprises 16 residues. Losses at the gene ends were 0 bases for V and 6 bases for J; bases not matched to a gene: 7.

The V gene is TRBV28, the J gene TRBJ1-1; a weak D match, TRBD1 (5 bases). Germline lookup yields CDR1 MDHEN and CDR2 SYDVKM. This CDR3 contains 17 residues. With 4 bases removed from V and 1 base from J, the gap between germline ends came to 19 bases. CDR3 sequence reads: CASSSPGWFSSNTEAFF. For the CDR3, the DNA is TGTGCCAGCAGTTCGCCAGGGTGGTTCTCTTCGAACACTGAAGCTTTCTTT.